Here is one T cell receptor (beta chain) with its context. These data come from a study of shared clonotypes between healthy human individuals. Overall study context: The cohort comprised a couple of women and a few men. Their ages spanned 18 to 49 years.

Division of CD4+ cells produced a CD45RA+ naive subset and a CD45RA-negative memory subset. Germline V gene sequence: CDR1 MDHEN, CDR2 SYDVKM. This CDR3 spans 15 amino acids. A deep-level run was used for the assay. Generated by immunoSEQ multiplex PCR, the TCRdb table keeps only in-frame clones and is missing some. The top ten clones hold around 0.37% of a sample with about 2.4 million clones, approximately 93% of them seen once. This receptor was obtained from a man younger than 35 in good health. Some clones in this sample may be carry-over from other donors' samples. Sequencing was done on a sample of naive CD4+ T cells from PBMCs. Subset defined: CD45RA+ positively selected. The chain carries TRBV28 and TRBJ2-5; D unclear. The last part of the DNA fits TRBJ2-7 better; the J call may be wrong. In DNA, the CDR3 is TGTGCCAGCAGTCCCGCCGGCGCTGGCTCCTACGAGCAGTACTTC. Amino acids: CASSPAGAGSYEQYF.